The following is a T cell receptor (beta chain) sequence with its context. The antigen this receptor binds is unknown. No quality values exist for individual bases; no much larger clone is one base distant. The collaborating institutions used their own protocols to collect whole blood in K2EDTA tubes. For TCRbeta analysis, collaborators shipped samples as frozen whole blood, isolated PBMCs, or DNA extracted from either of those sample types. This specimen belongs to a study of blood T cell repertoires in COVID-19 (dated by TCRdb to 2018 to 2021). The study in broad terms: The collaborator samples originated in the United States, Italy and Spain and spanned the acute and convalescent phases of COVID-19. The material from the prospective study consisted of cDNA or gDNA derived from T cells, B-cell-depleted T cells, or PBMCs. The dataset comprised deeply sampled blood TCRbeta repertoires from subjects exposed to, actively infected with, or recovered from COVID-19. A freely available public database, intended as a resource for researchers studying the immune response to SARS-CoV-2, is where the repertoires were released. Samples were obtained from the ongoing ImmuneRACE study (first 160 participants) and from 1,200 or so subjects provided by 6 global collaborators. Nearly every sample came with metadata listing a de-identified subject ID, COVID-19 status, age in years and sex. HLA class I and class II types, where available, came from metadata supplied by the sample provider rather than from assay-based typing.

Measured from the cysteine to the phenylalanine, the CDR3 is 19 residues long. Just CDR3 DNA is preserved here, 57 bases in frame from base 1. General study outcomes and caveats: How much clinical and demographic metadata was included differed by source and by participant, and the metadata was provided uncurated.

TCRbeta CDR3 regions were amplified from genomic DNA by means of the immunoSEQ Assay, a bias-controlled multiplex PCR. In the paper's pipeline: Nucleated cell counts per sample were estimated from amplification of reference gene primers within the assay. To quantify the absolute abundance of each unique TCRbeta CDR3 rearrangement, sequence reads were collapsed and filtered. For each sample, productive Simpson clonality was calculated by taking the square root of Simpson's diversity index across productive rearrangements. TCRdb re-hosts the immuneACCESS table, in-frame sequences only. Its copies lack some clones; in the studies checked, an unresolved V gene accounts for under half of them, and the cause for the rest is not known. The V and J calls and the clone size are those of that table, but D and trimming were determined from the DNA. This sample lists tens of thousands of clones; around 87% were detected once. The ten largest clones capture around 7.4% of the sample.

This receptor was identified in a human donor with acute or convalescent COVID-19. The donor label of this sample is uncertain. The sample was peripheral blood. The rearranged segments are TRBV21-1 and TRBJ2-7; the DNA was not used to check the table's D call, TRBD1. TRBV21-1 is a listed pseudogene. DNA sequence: TGTGCCAGCAGCAAAGTCGGAAAAACAGGCCCCATCCGGACCTACGAGCAGTACTTC. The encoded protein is CASSKVGKTGPIRTYEQYF.